Reported below is one TCR beta chain. Its antigen is as yet unknown. A much larger clone lies one base from this, so it may be a read error. This sample stems from a study of CD8 T cells in ankylosing spondylitis. Study-level findings and limits: A motif of 8 or 9 highly homologous TCR beta variants was seen as apparently characteristic of ankylosing spondylitis blood.

MiXCR, applied by TCRdb to the 5' RACE reads, yields one record per CDR3 protein. The sample lists roughly 370,000 distinct CDR3 sequences, around 24% seen once, with about a sixth in the top ten. The CDR3 consists of 14 residues. V gave up 6 bases and J gave up 2 bases; unmatched junction bases: 8. CDR1 is SQVTM, CDR2 ANQGSEA, per germline. Specimen: blood, either unsorted or a sorted T cell fraction (not recorded which). This clonotype was sampled from a male donor with ankylosing spondylitis. The chain combines TRBV29-1 with TRBJ2-3, with 7 nucleotides matching TRBD2. The CDR3 spells CSVVLAGDTDTQYF. In DNA, the CDR3 is TGCAGCGTCGTCTTGGCGGGAGACACAGATACGCAGTATTTT.